This T cell receptor (beta chain) was found in a study of spatial heterogeneity in lung cancer (dated by TCRdb to about 2019). About the full investigation: Donors were over 60 patients with early-stage, untreated non-small cell lung cancer from the lung TRACERx cohort. Follow-up PBMC samples were sequenced whenever available, and the median time to follow-up was 2 to 3 years after resection. Beta-chain transcripts were consistently detected in greater numbers than alpha-chain transcripts, which likely reflected higher beta-chain transcript abundance. In the raw uncorrected reads, each unique combination of TCR and UMI appeared more than ten times on average. The study quantitatively compared TCR alpha and beta repertoires across multiple tumor regions, matched nontumor lung and blood in non-small cell lung cancer. TCR repertoire features were related to nonsynonymous mutation counts determined by whole-exome sequencing of tumor tissue. Both alpha and beta chains were TCR-sequenced in samples taken at surgery, namely 220 tumor regions, 63 to 70 matched nontumor lung samples and approximately 58 PBMC samples.

Note on this clonotype: Its specific antigen is unknown. There are no base qualities to consult, and no much larger clone falls within one base.

The research as a whole found: Ubiquitous expanded tumor TCRs were found in blood more often at tumor resection than at routine follow-up. Comparisons of baseline and follow-up blood repertoires included only around 15 patients. Additional single-cell paired TCR alpha and beta sequencing was considered necessary to confirm, at a functional level, the hypothesis that regional TCRs recognize regional mutations.

To prepare the library, 5' RACE was applied. Sequencing used a NextSeq 500. The TCR library protocol attached a unique molecular identifier to each TCR cDNA molecule to allow correction of PCR and sequencing errors. The original methods were these. Decombinator tools were used for TCR identification, UMI-based error correction and CDR3 extraction. Expanded TCRs were defined as those above a frequency of 2 per 1,000, corresponding to the top 1% of the tumor frequency distribution. Rényi diversity was computed with the R vegan package after subsampling each repertoire 100 times to 5,000 TCRs. To build CDR3 similarity networks, amino acid triplet string-kernel similarity was used, and CDR3s were connected when their pairwise similarity was above 0.82. TCRdb reworked the public reads: Q25 trimming with fastp, MiXCR clone assembly, productive beta chains retained. Each entry merges the rows of one CDR3 protein and shows their most common DNA and genes. The V and J calls reflect TCRdb's pipeline rather than the authors' work. The sample table shows tens of thousands of distinct CDR3 sequences, and nearly 9% are seen once. The ten largest clones represent approximately 2% of the sample.

The cysteine opens and the phenylalanine closes a CDR3 of 13 amino acids. Only the CDR3 region is kept as DNA, spanning 39 bases read in frame from base 1. CDR1 and CDR2 are read off the germline V gene (reference sequence) as DFQATT and SNEGSKA. Interpreted using the paper, the time point label stands for: blood at routine non-recurrence follow-up after resection. For TCR sequencing, whole RNA was extracted from tumor and nontumor lung tissue, or from cryopreserved PBMC samples, and no cell sorting was done. A patient was chosen for TCR sequencing only when enough RNA was available from at least two tumor regions.

This TCR was recovered from a female donor with early-stage non-small cell lung cancer. Sequenced here: PBMCs, sampled at follow-up. This receptor chain uses TRBV20-1 and TRBJ2-3, and possibly TRBD2, on 6 matching bases. The CDR3 protein: CSLRDWSTDTQYF. The bases read TGCAGCCTCCGGGACTGGAGCACAGATACGCAGTATTTT.